Listed below are T cell receptor beta chains from one sample, sequenced in a study of T-cell memory formation after mild COVID-19. TCRdb re-called the 5' RACE reads with MiXCR, one entry per CDR3 protein. The table records 470,000 or so distinct CDR3 sequences, roughly 20% of them present only once. Sequences were obtained from PBMCs or a T cell subset sorted from them (not recorded which). The receptors were sampled from an adult woman who had mild COVID-19 (a few samples of this study predate the infection). Cell type and time point are not known. Each CDR3 is given with its conserved first and last residue. A D gene is named only where the DNA matches it firmly. Size tells how often a clone was seen (once, few, many) or the class of an expanded clone, and some rows leave it out.

clone_size j_call v_call d_call cdr3_aa cdr3_nt
. TRBJ2-7 TRBV5-6 . CASSYISGSYEQYF TGTGCCAGCAGCTACATCAGTGGCTCCTACGAGCAGTACTTC
few TRBJ2-1 TRBV9 . CASTRSGGWDEQFF TGTGCCAGCACACGTAGCGGAGGGTGGGATGAGCAGTTCTTC
. TRBJ1-4 TRBV12-3/TRBV12-4 . CASSSLGLGSTNEKLFF TGTGCCAGCAGTTCCCTCGGATTGGGGTCAACTAATGAAAAACTGTTTTTT
. TRBJ2-1 TRBV4-2 . CASSQGGGRTHNEQFF TGTGCCAGCAGCCAAGGGGGTGGGAGGACCCACAATGAGCAGTTCTTC
. TRBJ2-3 TRBV4-3 TRBD2 CASSRTSGSGTDTQYF TGCGCCAGCAGCCGAACGAGCGGGAGTGGTACAGATACGCAGTATTTT
. TRBJ2-6 TRBV24-1 TRBD1 CATSDSQGAFPSGANVLTF TGTGCCACCAGTGATAGCCAGGGGGCGTTTCCTTCTGGGGCCAACGTCCTGACTTTC
. TRBJ2-5 TRBV6-5 TRBD2 CASSYPGGTKTQYF TGTGCCAGCAGTTACCCCGGTGGGACTAAGACCCAGTACTTC
. TRBJ1-5 TRBV7-8 . CASSPSQGWGQPQHF TGTGCCAGCAGCCCGTCACAGGGCTGGGGTCAGCCCCAGCATTTT
many TRBJ2-1 TRBV12-3/TRBV12-4 . CASSTTRGRFNEQFF TGTGCCAGCAGCACGACTAGGGGCCGATTCAATGAGCAGTTCTTC
. TRBJ2-1 TRBV25-1 . CASSETSYNEQFF TGTGCCAGCTCCGAGACTTCCTACAATGAGCAGTTCTTC
few TRBJ2-7 TRBV19 TRBD1 CASSSLQGAYEQYF TGTGCCAGTAGTAGCTTACAGGGGGCGTACGAGCAGTACTTC
few TRBJ2-5 TRBV2 TRBD1 CASSDKGGGPGTQYF TGTGCCAGCAGTGATAAAGGGGGCGGCCCAGGGACCCAGTACTTC
. TRBJ1-2 TRBV18 . CASSPLTFGPENYGYTF TGTGCCAGCTCACCACTGACATTCGGACCTGAGAACTATGGCTACACCTTC
few TRBJ2-5 TRBV9 . CASSVGVGGRTETQYF TGTGCCAGCAGCGTAGGTGTGGGGGGTAGGACAGAGACCCAGTACTTC
many TRBJ2-3 TRBV7-9 . CASSFRFSILGGTTDTQYF TGTGCCAGCAGCTTTCGATTTAGTATTCTGGGGGGAACCACAGATACGCAGTATTTT
. TRBJ2-7 TRBV29-1 . CSVEDQTGTTYEQYF TGCAGCGTTGAAGATCAAACGGGAACCACCTACGAGCAGTACTTC
few TRBJ2-2 TRBV7-9 . CASRTQPGNTGELFF TGTGCCAGCAGGACCCAACCGGGAAACACCGGGGAGCTGTTTTTT
. TRBJ2-3 TRBV7-6 TRBD2 CASSFPSSGESTDTQYF TGTGCCAGCAGCTTCCCATCTAGCGGCGAGAGCACAGATACGCAGTATTTT
few TRBJ2-7 TRBV20-1 TRBD2 CSASRGEGPYEQYF TGCAGTGCTAGTCGGGGGGAAGGACCCTACGAGCAGTACTTC
few TRBJ1-2 TRBV6-5 . CASSSPGGGNYGYTF TGTGCCAGCAGCTCCCCCGGAGGGGGAAACTATGGCTACACCTTC
few TRBJ2-7 TRBV7-9 TRBD1 CASSSETGRSLYEQYF TGTGCCAGCAGCTCTGAGACAGGGCGCAGTCTCTACGAGCAGTACTTC
. TRBJ2-5 TRBV14 . CASSPSQYF TGTGCCAGCAGCCCTTCCCAGTACTTC
few TRBJ2-7 TRBV6-5 . CASSYYRGDYEQYF TGTGCCAGCAGTTACTATAGAGGAGACTACGAGCAGTACTTC
. TRBJ2-5 TRBV7-2 TRBD2 CASSSGLVSGQETQYF TGTGCCAGCAGCTCTGGACTAGTGTCGGGCCAAGAGACCCAGTACTTC
. TRBJ1-6 TRBV6-5 . CASRKDNSGGYSPLHF TGTGCCAGCAGGAAGGACAATTCGGGGGGGTACTCACCCCTCCACTTT
. TRBJ2-7 TRBV2 . CASSGWSYEQYF TGTGCCAGCAGTGGATGGTCCTACGAGCAGTACTTC
many TRBJ2-1 TRBV12-3/TRBV12-4 TRBD2 CASSFLAGATNEQFF TGTGCCAGCAGTTTTCTAGCGGGAGCGACAAATGAGCAGTTCTTC
. TRBJ2-7 TRBV15 . CATSRDKSYEQYF TGTGCCACCAGCAGAGATAAGTCCTACGAGCAGTACTTC
few TRBJ2-4 TRBV7-9 . CASSFRAKNIQYF TGTGCCAGCAGCTTCCGAGCCAAAAACATTCAGTACTTC
. TRBJ1-1 TRBV14 TRBD1 CASKRGRNTEAFF TGTGCCAGCAAGAGGGGGCGGAACACTGAAGCTTTCTTT
. TRBJ2-7 TRBV12-3/TRBV12-4 . CASSQRRYEQYF TGTGCCAGCAGTCAGAGACGCTACGAGCAGTACTTC
few TRBJ2-1 TRBV29-1 . CSVLSGTSGQFF TGCAGCGTTTTGAGCGGCACGTCCGGGCAGTTCTTC
. TRBJ2-7 TRBV20-1 . CSARDLGETVPDEQYF TGCAGTGCTAGAGACTTGGGAGAGACAGTCCCCGACGAGCAGTACTTC
. TRBJ2-7 TRBV11-3 . CASKKGGSSYEQYF TGTGCCAGCAAGAAGGGGGGGAGCTCCTACGAGCAGTACTTC
. TRBJ2-3 TRBV9 . CASAGDTQYF TGTGCCAGCGCCGGAGATACGCAGTATTTT
. TRBJ1-2 TRBV7-9 . CASSHGGAGDHRGYTF TGTGCCAGCAGCCATGGGGGCGCAGGGGATCATCGTGGCTACACCTTC
few TRBJ2-3 TRBV25-1 . CASSEAPGIQGQKDTQYF TGTGCCAGCAGTGAGGCCCCCGGCATCCAGGGGCAGAAAGATACGCAGTATTTT
few TRBJ2-4 TRBV15 . CATSRGLNPLTGAKNIQYF TGTGCCACCAGCAGAGGGTTAAATCCACTTACCGGGGCCAAAAACATTCAGTACTTC
few TRBJ1-1 TRBV5-6 TRBD1 CASSLISGGPDTEAFF TGTGCCAGCAGCTTGATTTCAGGGGGCCCGGACACTGAAGCTTTCTTT
few TRBJ2-1 TRBV7-2 TRBD2 CASTRTSGIYEQFF TGTGCCAGCACTCGGACTAGCGGGATCTATGAGCAGTTCTTC
. TRBJ2-1 TRBV20-1 TRBD1 CSARDRGSYNEQFF TGCAGTGCTAGGGACAGGGGCTCCTACAATGAGCAGTTCTTC
many TRBJ1-6 TRBV6-2/TRBV6-3 . CASSYEGFRDSPLHF TGTGCCAGCAGCTACGAGGGGTTTCGGGATTCACCCCTCCACTTT
few TRBJ1-1 TRBV7-9 . CASSFTQNTEAFF TGTGCCAGCAGCTTTACACAGAACACTGAAGCTTTCTTT
few TRBJ2-5 TRBV14 . CASSQDSRGRETQYF TGTGCCAGCAGCCAAGATAGTAGGGGCAGGGAGACCCAGTACTTC
few TRBJ1-6 TRBV30 TRBD1 CAWKGQPWSPLHF TGTGCCTGGAAGGGACAGCCTTGGTCACCCCTCCACTTT
few TRBJ1-2 TRBV5-1 TRBD1 CARTGGYGYTF TGCGCCAGGACAGGGGGCTATGGCTACACCTTC
. TRBJ1-5 TRBV19 . CASSRQGHQPQHF TGTGCCAGTAGTCGGCAGGGGCATCAGCCCCAGCATTTT
. TRBJ2-5 TRBV5-1 . CASSLGRGKQETQYF TGCGCCAGCAGCTTGGGCAGGGGAAAGCAAGAGACCCAGTACTTC
. TRBJ2-1 TRBV7-9 TRBD2 CASSRSGLAGRDEQFF TGTGCCAGCAGCCGTTCGGGACTAGCGGGGAGGGATGAGCAGTTCTTC
few TRBJ2-1 TRBV20-1 TRBD2 CSARAHGTSVNEQFF TGCAGTGCTAGAGCCCACGGGACTAGCGTCAATGAGCAGTTCTTC
. TRBJ2-2 TRBV5-1 . CAILANTGELFF TGCGCCATACTAGCGAACACCGGGGAGCTGTTTTTT
many TRBJ2-6 TRBV7-3 TRBD1 CASSLQPLTGIYSGANVLTF TGTGCCAGCAGCCTCCAACCTCTGACAGGGATCTACTCTGGGGCCAACGTCCTGACTTTC
few TRBJ1-2 TRBV7-3 . CALWVFDGYTF TGTGCCCTCTGGGTTTTCGATGGCTACACCTTC
. TRBJ2-7 TRBV5-1 . CASGMGKDEQYF TGCGCCAGCGGAATGGGTAAGGACGAGCAGTACTTC
many TRBJ1-2 TRBV5-1 . CASSSDQTYGYTF TGCGCCAGCAGCTCCGATCAGACTTATGGCTACACCTTC